This TCR beta chain emerged from a study of regulatory and conventional T cells in RAG deficiency (dated by TCRdb to about 2017). Regarding the study in general: To compare the diversity and composition of the repertoires of Treg, conventional CD4+ and CD8+ T cells between RAG-deficient patients and healthy controls, the study applied high-throughput TCR beta sequencing.

Library preparation was by the immunoSEQ multiplex PCR assay. Rearranged TCR beta chain products were amplified from the genomic DNA of sorted T-cell subsets and were then sequenced. In the paper's pipeline: Shannon entropy and Simpson indices were used to measure the diversity of productive TCR beta rearrangements in each repertoire. To assess clonal expansion, the frequencies of the 100 most abundant productive TCR beta clonotypes were added up as a share of total reads. The TRB repertoires were scored with a self-reactivity index built on which amino acids appear at CDR3beta positions 6 and 7. Repertoire analyses used two-way ANOVA; flow cytometric analyses used Student t or Mann-Whitney tests. Drawn from immuneACCESS, this table holds only the in-frame rearrangements with V and J called that TCRdb kept. Clones are partly lost; checked studies trace under half to an unresolved V gene and leave the rest unexplained. V and J calls and clone size are given by that table; D and trimming were obtained from the DNA. Here the sample has tens of thousands of clones; around 96% occur a single time. About 0.4% of the sample is in the top ten clones.

Comments on this clone: It lacks a known antigen. Qualities for individual bases were not recorded, and no much larger clone is one base off.

Conventional CD4+ T cells were purified from blood as CD25-low CD127-high cells before genomic DNA extraction. Fewer than ten healthy control donors served as the comparison group for repertoire analyses. V is reduced by 2 bases and J by 5 bases, leaving a spacing of 16 bases between them. The CDR3 has 16 amino acids, counting the end cysteine and phenylalanine. The kept DNA is CDR3 alone, 48 bases in frame from the first base. In the germline V gene, CDR1 corresponds to MNHEY and CDR2 to SVGAGI. Overall study outcomes, separate from this receptor: The CD25-high CD127-low cells sorted from Omenn syndrome patients may be peripherally activated cells rather than true Treg cells. Compared with controls, Omenn syndrome and CID/AS patients had 95 to 100-fold fewer unique TCR beta sequences in Treg cells, but only roughly 10-fold fewer in the other subsets. Compared with control T-cell subpopulations, RAG-deficient patients had much lower Shannon entropy and higher Simpson indices. Some T-cell subset analyses were not done for some subjects. Shorter CDR3 lengths were found in all patient T-cell subsets, and >90% Treg-Tconv repertoire overlap at nucleotide and amino acid level was observed in Omenn syndrome patients.

Another study also made use of these data, one on regulatory T cells. As noted in the second study: For the multiplex PCR, 52 forward TRBV primers and 13 reverse TRBJ primers were used, and amplification bias was corrected with both assay-based and computational methods. Patient repertoires showed restricted unique TRB V-J pairs and skewed V and J gene usage, most marked in regulatory T cells. T-cell receptor beta repertoires of sorted regulatory, conventional CD4+ and CD8+ T cells were compared between CD3G-deficient patients and healthy controls. Peripheral blood mononuclear cells were isolated by Ficoll density separation. Within the immunoSEQ assay, multiplex PCR amplified rearranged TRB loci from genomic DNA. Sequencing of the TRB amplicons was done on an Illumina HiSeq platform. Raw sequences were error-filtered and aligned to reference gene sequences by custom algorithms, then analyzed with the immunoSEQ online tools. The frequencies of productive and nonproductive TRB rearrangements were evaluated among unique sequences as well as among total sequences. Prism software was used to run t tests, Mann-Whitney tests or two-way ANOVA for comparisons between groups.

Sequences were obtained from CD25- CD4+ T cells sorted from blood. The source is a human donor in good health. The chain is encoded by TRBV6-5 joined to TRBJ2-1, with the D gene not clear enough to name. Read as DNA, the sequence is TGTGCCAGCAGTTACCCTAGGAATGCGCGAAACAATGAGCAGTTCTTC. It codes for CASSYPRNARNNEQFF.